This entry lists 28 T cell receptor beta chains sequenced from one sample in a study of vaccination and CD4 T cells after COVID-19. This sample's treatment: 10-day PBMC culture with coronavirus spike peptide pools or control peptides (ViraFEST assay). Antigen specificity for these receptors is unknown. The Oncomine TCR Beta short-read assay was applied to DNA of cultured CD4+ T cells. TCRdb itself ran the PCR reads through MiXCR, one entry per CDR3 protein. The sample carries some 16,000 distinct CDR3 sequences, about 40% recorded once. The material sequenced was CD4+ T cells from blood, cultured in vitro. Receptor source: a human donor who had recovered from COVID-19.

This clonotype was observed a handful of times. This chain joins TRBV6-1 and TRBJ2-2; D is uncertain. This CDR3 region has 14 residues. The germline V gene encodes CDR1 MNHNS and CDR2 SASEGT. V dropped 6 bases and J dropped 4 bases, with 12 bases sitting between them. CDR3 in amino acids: CASSRPTRTGELFF. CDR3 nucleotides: TGTGCCAGCAGCCGCCCAACACGCACCGGGGAGCTGTTTTTT.

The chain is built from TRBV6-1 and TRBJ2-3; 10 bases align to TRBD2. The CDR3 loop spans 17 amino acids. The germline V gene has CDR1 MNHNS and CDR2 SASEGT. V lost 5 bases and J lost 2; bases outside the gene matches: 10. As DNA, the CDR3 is TGTGCCAGCAGTCGATACTGGACTAGCGGCAACACAGATACGCAGTATTTT. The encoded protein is CASSRYWTSGNTDTQYF.

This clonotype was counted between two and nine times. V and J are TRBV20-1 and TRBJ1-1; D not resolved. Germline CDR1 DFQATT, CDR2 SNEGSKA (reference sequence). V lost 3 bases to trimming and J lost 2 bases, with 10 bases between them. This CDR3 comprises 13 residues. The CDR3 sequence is CSASHTQNTEAFF. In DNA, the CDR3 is TGCAGTGCTAGTCATACGCAAAACACTGAAGCTTTCTTT.

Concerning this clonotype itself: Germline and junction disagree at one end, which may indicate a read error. CDR3 sequence reads: CVTEIGGSGETQYF. DNA of the CDR3: TGTGTCACCGAGATTGGGGGGAGTGGGGAGACCCAGTACTTC. The V and J genes are TRBV15 and TRBJ2-5; a possible D gene is TRBD2 (6 bases). CDR3 length equals 14 residues. Germline V gives CDR1 LNHNV, CDR2 YYDKDF (reference sequence).

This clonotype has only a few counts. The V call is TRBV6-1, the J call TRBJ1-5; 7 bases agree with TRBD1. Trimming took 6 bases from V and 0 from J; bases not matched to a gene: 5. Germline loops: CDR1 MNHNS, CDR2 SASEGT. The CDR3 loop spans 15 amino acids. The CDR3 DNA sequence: TGTGCCAGCAGCCGGGACAGAAATAGCAATCAGCCCCAGCATTTT. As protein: CASSRDRNSNQPQHF.

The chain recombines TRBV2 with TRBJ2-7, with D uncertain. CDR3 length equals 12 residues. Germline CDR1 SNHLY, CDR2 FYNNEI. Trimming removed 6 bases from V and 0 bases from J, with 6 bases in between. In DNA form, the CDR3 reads TGTGCCAGCAGCGCATTCTCCTACGAGCAGTACTTC. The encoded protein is CASSAFSYEQYF.

Written as DNA, the CDR3 is TGTGCCAGCACCTTGGACGCGAACACCGGGGAGCTGTTTTTT. Protein: CASTLDANTGELFF. The chain has TRBV7-3 and TRBJ2-2; D call uncertain. V lost 7 bases to trimming and J lost 0 bases, with 9 bases between them. Germline V gives CDR1 SGHTA, CDR2 FQGTGA. The CDR3 totals 14 residues.

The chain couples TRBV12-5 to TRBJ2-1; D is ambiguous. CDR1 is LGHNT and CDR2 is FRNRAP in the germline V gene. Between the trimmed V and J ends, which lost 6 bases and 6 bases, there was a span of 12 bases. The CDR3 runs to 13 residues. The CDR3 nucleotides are TGTGCTAGTGGCACCGCCAACTTCAATGAGCAGTTCTTC. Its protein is CASGTANFNEQFF.

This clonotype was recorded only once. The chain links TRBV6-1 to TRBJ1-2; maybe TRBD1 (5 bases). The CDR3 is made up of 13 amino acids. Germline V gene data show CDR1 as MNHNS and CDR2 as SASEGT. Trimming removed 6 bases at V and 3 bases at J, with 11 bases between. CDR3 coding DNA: TGTGCCAGCAGGCCCAGGGAAGACTATGGCTACACCTTC. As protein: CASRPREDYGYTF.

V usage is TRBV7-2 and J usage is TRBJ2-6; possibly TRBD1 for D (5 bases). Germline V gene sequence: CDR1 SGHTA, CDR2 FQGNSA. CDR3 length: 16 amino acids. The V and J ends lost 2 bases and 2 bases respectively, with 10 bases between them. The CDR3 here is CASSLLSGTGANVLTF. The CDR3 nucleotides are TGTGCCAGCAGCTTACTCTCAGGGACTGGGGCCAACGTCCTGACTTTC.

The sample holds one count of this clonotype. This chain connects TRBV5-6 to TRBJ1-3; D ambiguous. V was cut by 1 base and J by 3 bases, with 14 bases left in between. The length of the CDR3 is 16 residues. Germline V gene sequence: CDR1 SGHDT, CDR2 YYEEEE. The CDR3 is CASSLTPRPSGNTIYF. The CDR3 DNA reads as TGTGCCAGCAGCTTGACACCAAGACCAAGTGGAAACACCATATATTTT.

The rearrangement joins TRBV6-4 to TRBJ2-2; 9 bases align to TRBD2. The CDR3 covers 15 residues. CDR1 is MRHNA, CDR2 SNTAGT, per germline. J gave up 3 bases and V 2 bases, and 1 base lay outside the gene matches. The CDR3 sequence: CASSDGGRDTGELFF. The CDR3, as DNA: TGTGCCAGCAGTGACGGCGGGAGGGACACCGGGGAGCTGTTTTTT.

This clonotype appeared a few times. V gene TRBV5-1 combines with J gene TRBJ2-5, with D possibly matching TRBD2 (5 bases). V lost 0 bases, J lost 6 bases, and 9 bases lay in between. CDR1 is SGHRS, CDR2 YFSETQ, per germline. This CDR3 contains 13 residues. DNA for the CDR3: TGCGCCAGCAGCTTGGAACTAGTTAAGACCCAGTACTTC. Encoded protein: CASSLELVKTQYF.

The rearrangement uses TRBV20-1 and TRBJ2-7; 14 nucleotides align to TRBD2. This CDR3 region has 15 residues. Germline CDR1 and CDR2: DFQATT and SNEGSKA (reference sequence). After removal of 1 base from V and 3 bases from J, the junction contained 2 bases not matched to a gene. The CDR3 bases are TGCAGTGCTAGAGTGGGACTAGCGGGAGACTACGAGCAGTACTTC. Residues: CSARVGLAGDYEQYF.

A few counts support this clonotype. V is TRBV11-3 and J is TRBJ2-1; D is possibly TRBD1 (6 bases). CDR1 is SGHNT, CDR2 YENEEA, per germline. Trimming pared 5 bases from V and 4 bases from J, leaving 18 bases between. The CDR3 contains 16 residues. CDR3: CASSRSRAGAYNEQFF. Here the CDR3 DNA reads TGTGCCAGCAGCCGTAGCCGGGCAGGGGCTTACAATGAGCAGTTCTTC. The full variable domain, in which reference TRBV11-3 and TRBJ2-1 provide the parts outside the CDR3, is EAGVVQSPRYKIIEKKQPVAFWCNPISGHNTLYWYLQNLGQGPELLIRYENEEAVDDSQLPKDRFSAERLKGVDSTLKIQPAELGDSAVYLCASSRSRAGAYNEQFFGPGTRLTVL.

CDR3 bases: TGTGCCAGCAGCCGGGGGGTGAACACTGAAGCTTTCTTT. It encodes CASSRGVNTEAFF. The J gene is TRBJ1-1, the V gene TRBV7-8, with D perhaps TRBD1 (5 bases). The V gene lost 5 bases and the J gene lost 0 bases, with 7 bases spanning the gap. CDR3 length: 13 residues. Germline loops: CDR1 SGHVS, CDR2 FQNEAQ.

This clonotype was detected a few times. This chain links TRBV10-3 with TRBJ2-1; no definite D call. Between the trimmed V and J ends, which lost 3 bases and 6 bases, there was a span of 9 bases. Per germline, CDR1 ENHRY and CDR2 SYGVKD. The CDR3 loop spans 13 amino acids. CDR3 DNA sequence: TGTGCCATCAGTGATTCCGATACCAATGAGCAGTTCTTC. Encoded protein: CAISDSDTNEQFF.

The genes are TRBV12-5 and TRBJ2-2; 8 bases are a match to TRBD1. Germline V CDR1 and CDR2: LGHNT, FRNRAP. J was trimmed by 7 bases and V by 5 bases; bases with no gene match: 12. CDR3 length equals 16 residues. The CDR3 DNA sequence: TGTGCTAGTGGTCCAGGACAGGGTAGGAGTAGCGGGGAGCTGTTTTTT. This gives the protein CASGPGQGRSSGELFF.

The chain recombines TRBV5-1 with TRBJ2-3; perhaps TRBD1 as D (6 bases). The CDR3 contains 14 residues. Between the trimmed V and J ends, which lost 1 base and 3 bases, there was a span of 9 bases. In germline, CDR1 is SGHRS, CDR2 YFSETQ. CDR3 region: CASSLPQGTDTQYF. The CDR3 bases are TGCGCCAGCAGCTTGCCCCAGGGGACAGATACGCAGTATTTT.

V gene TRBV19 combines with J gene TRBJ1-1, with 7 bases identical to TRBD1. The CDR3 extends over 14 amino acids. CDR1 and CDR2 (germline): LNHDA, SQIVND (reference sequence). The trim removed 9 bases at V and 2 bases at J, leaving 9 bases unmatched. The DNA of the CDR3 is TGTGCCAGCGTGGACAGGAGGGGAAACACTGAAGCTTTCTTT. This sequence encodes CASVDRRGNTEAFF.

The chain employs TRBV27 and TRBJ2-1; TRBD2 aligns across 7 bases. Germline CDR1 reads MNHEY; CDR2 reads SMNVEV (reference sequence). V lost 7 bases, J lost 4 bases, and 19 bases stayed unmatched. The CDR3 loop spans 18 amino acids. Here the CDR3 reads CASMATSWRAFLYNEQFF. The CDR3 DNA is TGTGCCAGCATGGCGACTAGCTGGAGGGCCTTTCTGTACAATGAGCAGTTCTTC.

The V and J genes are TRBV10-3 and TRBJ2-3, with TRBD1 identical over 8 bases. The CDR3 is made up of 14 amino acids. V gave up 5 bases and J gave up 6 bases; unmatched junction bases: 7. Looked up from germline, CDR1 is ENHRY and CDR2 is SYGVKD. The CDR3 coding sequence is TGTGCCATCAGTCCAGGGGGCGGATCTGATACGCAGTATTTT. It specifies CAISPGGGSDTQYF.

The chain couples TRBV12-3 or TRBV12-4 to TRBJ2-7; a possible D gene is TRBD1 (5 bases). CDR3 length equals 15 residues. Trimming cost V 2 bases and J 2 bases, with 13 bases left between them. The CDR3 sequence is CASSLKQGLPYEQYF. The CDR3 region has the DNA TGTGCCAGCAGTTTAAAGCAGGGCCTCCCCTACGAGCAGTACTTC.

The DNA of the CDR3 is TGCAGTGCTAGACCTGGGGGATTGAACTATGGCTACACCTTC. It translates to CSARPGGLNYGYTF. The chain joins TRBV20-1 to TRBJ1-2, with a weak D call TRBD1 (5 bases). The CDR3 totals 14 residues. Germline-derived CDR1 and CDR2 are DFQATT and SNEGSKA (reference sequence). The germline V and J ends were trimmed by 2 bases and 2 bases, with 12 bases remaining between them.

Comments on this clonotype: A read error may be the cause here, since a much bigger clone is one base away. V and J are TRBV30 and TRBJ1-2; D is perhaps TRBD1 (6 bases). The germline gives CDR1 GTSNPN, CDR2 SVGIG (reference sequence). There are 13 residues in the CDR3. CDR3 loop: CAWVQGREGGCTF. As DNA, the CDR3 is TGTGCCTGGGTACAGGGTCGGGAGGGCGGCTGCACCTTC.

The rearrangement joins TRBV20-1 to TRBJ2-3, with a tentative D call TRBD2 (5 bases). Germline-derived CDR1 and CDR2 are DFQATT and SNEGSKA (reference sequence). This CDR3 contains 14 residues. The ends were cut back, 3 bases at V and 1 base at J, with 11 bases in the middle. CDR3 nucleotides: TGCAGTGCTAGTCCCCCCGGGGGCACAGATACGCAGTATTTT. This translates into CSASPPGGTDTQYF.

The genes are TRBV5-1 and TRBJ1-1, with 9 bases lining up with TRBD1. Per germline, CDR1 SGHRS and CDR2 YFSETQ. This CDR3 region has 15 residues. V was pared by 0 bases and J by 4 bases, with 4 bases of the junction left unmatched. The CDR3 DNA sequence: TGCGCCAGCAGCTTGGGGGACAGGGAGGCCACTGAAGCTTTCTTT. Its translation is CASSLGDREATEAFF.

In DNA, the CDR3 is TGTGCCAGCAGCTTAGCGATGAACACTGAAGCTTTCTTT. It translates to CASSLAMNTEAFF. The J gene is TRBJ1-1, the V gene TRBV7-2; no firm D call. The V end was cut by 0 bases, the J end by 0 bases, with 2 bases between. The CDR3 loop spans 13 amino acids. Germline-derived CDR1 and CDR2 are SGHTA and FQGNSA.